Sequencing of this T cell receptor (beta chain) was carried out in a study of CD8 T cells in ankylosing spondylitis. Study-wide points: Past research had described some motif variants in reactive arthritis synovial fluid and blood. One TCR beta motif, made up of about 8 highly homologous variants, appeared characteristic of ankylosing spondylitis blood. Those disease-linked clones were CD8+; they were also relatively rare in peripheral blood. Disease-linked clones were reportedly significantly enriched in matched ankylosing spondylitis synovial fluid.

This clonotype was counted ten times or more. Its antigen is as yet unknown. Germline-derived CDR1 and CDR2 are MDHEN and SYDVKM. The CDR3 contains 13 residues. The V end lost 5 bases, the J end lost 8 bases, and 13 bases lay between the germline ends. TCR beta libraries were made by quantitative 5'-RACE with molecular barcodes. TCRdb ran MiXCR on the 5' RACE reads and lists one entry per CDR3 protein. The profile shows 450,000 to 550,000 distinct CDR3 sequences, about 5% of them singletons. The chain couples TRBV28 to TRBJ2-1; D perhaps matches TRBD1 (5 bases). The sequence was obtained from a male donor with ankylosing spondylitis. The specimen sequenced was blood, either unsorted or a sorted T cell fraction (not recorded which). The CDR3 region is CASSLPGFYEQFF. Here the CDR3 DNA reads TGTGCCAGCAGTCTCCCAGGGTTCTATGAGCAGTTCTTC.